The 16 T cell receptor beta chains in this list originate from one sample, sequenced in a study of T cells in Graves' hyperthyroidism and ophthalmopathy. RNA transcripts were the template for amplifying TCR beta CDR3 regions. HTBI primers were the set used in a first-round RT-PCR of the TCR CDR3. TCRdb reprocessed the multiplex PCR reads via MiXCR and lists one record per CDR3 protein. The sample has approximately 400,000 distinct CDR3 sequences; 15% to 18% are singletons. The sequenced sample consisted of blood. The receptor source for this set is a woman younger than 30 with Graves' hyperthyroidism.

A few counts support this clonotype. CDR3 loop: CATDFGGGPFLDYF. The CDR3 bases are TGTGCCACCGACTTTGGCGGGGGGCCGTTCTTAGACTACTTC. V is TRBV10-3 and J is TRBJ2-5; the match to TRBD2 covers 8 bases. The V gene's germline CDR1 is ENHRY and CDR2 SYGVKD. V was pared by 10 bases and J by 14 bases, with 21 bases of the junction left unmatched. The CDR3 consists of 14 residues.

This clonotype was recorded at least ten times. CDR3 bases: TGTGCCAGCAGTCGTAACAGGGGGCCGCTCGGGACTGAAGCTTTCTTT. Protein sequence: CASSRNRGPLGTEAFF. The chain joins TRBV6-2 or TRBV6-3 to TRBJ1-1; 9 bases are shared with TRBD1. The CDR3 is made up of 16 amino acids. V dropped 5 bases and J dropped 5; count of bases not matched to a gene: 12. Germline CDR1 is MNHEY and CDR2 is SVGEGT.

This clonotype was seen at least ten times. Germline and junction disagree at one end, which may indicate a read error. The chain recombines TRBV3-1 with TRBJ1-1, with D unresolved. This CDR3 has 13 amino acids. CDR1 and CDR2 (germline): LGHDT, YNNKEL (reference sequence). Written as DNA, the CDR3 is TGTGTCAGCAGTCGTGGAATACACACTGAAGCTTTCTTT. As protein: CVSSRGIHTEAFF.

This clonotype was detected ten times or more. The genes are TRBV2 and TRBJ2-3; D possibly corresponds to TRBD2 (6 bases). Per germline, CDR1 SNHLY and CDR2 FYNNEI. This CDR3 has 15 residues. Trimming cost V 3 bases and J 5 bases, with 15 bases left between them. The CDR3 here is CASSEWREGIDTQYF. The CDR3 DNA sequence: TGTGCCAGCAGTGAGTGGCGGGAAGGGATAGATACGCAGTATTTT.

This clonotype appeared a few times. This sequence joins TRBV2 and TRBJ1-2; unclear D gene. Trimming pared 2 bases from V and 4 bases from J, leaving 8 bases between. The CDR3 extends over 13 amino acids. CDR1 SNHLY and CDR2 FYNNEI come from the germline V gene. This CDR3 reads CASSEPGVYGYTF. CDR3 DNA: TGTGCCAGCAGTGAACCGGGAGTCTATGGCTACACCTTC.

The rearrangement joins TRBV4-1 to TRBJ2-2; D is undetermined. CDR3 length: 15 amino acids. Trimming stripped 0 bases from V and 7 bases from J, with 12 bases between. Germline assignment: CDR1 MGHRA and CDR2 YSYEKL. CDR3 in DNA: TGCGCCAGCAGCCAAGATCTCGGGCGCAGCGGGGAGCTGTTTTTT. Its translation: CASSQDLGRSGELFF.

Ten or more counts support this clonotype. This rearrangement joins TRBV20-1 to TRBJ2-3, with D hard to call. V was trimmed by 6 bases and J by 2 bases, leaving 18 bases between them. CDR1 and CDR2 from the germline V gene are DFQATT and SNEGSKA (reference sequence). This CDR3 comprises 15 residues. In DNA, the CDR3 is TGCAGTGCCAGGAAGTTACTCCGGCTCACAGATACGCAGTATTTT. Its protein product is CSARKLLRLTDTQYF.

This clonotype has at least ten counts. The chain has TRBV2 and TRBJ2-7, with D hard to call. Deletions cut 4 bases from V and 0 bases from J, with 13 bases between. The CDR3 totals 15 residues. Per the germline V gene, CDR1 is SNHLY and CDR2 is FYNNEI. The CDR3: CASSAHVSPSYEQYF. The CDR3 DNA reads TGTGCCAGCAGTGCGCATGTCTCTCCCTCCTACGAGCAGTACTTC.

This clonotype was picked up many times. The V call is TRBV7-8, the J call TRBJ1-2; D is possibly TRBD1 (5 bases). Trimming stripped 7 bases from V and 4 bases from J, with 13 bases between. The CDR3 is 13 residues long. The germline gives CDR1 SGHVS, CDR2 FQNEAQ. In DNA, the CDR3 is TGTGCCAGCACCCCGCGGAGGGGCTATGGCTACACCTTC. It encodes CASTPRRGYGYTF. The complete variable domain, with remaining parts taken from reference TRBV7-8 and TRBJ1-2, reads GAGVSQSPRYKVAKRGQDVALRCDPISGHVSLFWYQQALGQGPEFLTYFQNEAQLDKSGLPSDRFFAERPEGSVSTLKIQRTQQEDSAVYLCASTPRRGYGYTFGSGTRLTVV.

This rearrangement joins TRBV12-3 or TRBV12-4 to TRBJ1-2; TRBD1 matches at 8 bases. J gave up 8 bases and V 1 base, and 9 bases lay outside the gene matches. CDR3 size: 15 residues. The CDR3 nucleotides are TGTGCCAGCAGTTTAGACACGCTCGACAGGGGAGGCTACACCTTC. Translating it yields CASSLDTLDRGGYTF.

This clonotype was observed many times. The rearrangement joins TRBV3-1 to TRBJ1-5, with D possibly being TRBD1 (5 bases). V gave up 3 bases and J gave up 6 bases, with 15 bases separating them. The V gene's germline CDR1 is LGHDT and CDR2 YNNKEL (reference sequence). The CDR3 runs 15 residues. In nucleotides, the CDR3 is TGTGCCAGCAGCCAGGGACCCAAGCGTGGTCAGCCCCAGCATTTT. This encodes CASSQGPKRGQPQHF.

This clonotype has at least ten counts. The chain carries TRBV4-1 and TRBJ1-4, with no clear D. Germline V gene data show CDR1 as MGHRA and CDR2 as YSYEKL. This CDR3 comprises 13 residues. The V end lost 1 base, the J end lost 6 bases, and 6 bases lay between the germline ends. CDR3 in DNA: TGCGCCAGCAGCCAAGTTTTGCATGAAAAACTGTTTTTT. It is translated as CASSQVLHEKLFF.

This clonotype was seen ten or more times. The chain links TRBV12-3 or TRBV12-4 to TRBJ1-2; no clear D. CDR3 length: 13 residues. V lost 4 bases, J lost 4 bases, and 10 bases lay in between. The CDR3 spells CASSSPFFYGYTF. The DNA of the CDR3 is TGTGCCAGCAGTTCCCCCTTCTTCTATGGCTACACCTTC.

This clonotype was counted a few times. The chain is built from TRBV19 and TRBJ2-3, with TRBD1 matching 11 bases. With 8 bases clipped from V and 2 bases from J, the junction kept 3 bases outside the gene matches. The germline gives CDR1 LNHDA, CDR2 SQIVND (reference sequence). This CDR3 has 14 amino acids. The CDR3 is CASGTGGVTDTQYF. In nucleotides, the CDR3 is TGTGCCAGTGGGACAGGGGGTGTCACAGATACGCAGTATTTT.

This clonotype occurred many times. V usage is TRBV12-3 or TRBV12-4 and J usage is TRBJ1-1, with TRBD1 as a possible D gene (6 bases). V lost 6 bases and J lost 5, with 16 bases in between. This CDR3 is built from 14 residues. The CDR3 coding sequence is TGTGCCAGCAGCTCTGGGGGGGCGCTTACTGAAGCTTTCTTT. It yields the protein CASSSGGALTEAFF.

This clonotype came up a few times. The V and J genes are TRBV12-3 or TRBV12-4 and TRBJ1-6, with a possible D match to TRBD1 (5 bases). CDR3 length: 13 residues. With 1 base removed from V and 11 bases from J, the gap between germline ends came to 9 bases. CDR3 region: CASSLGWGAPLHF. CDR3 in DNA: TGTGCCAGCAGTTTAGGTTGGGGGGCACCCCTCCACTTT.